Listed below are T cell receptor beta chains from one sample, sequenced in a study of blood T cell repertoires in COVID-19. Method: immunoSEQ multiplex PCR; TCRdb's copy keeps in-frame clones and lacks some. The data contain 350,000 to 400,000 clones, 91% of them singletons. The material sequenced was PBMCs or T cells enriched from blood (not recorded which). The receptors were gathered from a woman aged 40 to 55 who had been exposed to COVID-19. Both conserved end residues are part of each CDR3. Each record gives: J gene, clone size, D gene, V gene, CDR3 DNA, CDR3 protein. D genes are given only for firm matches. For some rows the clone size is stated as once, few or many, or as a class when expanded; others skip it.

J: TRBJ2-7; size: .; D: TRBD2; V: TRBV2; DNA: TGTGCCAGCAGGGGGAGGGTGAGTTCCTACGAGCAGTACTTC; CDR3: CASRGRVSSYEQYF
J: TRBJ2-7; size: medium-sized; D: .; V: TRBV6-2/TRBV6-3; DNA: TGTGCCAGCAGTTACCGGCAGGGGTTCACCTACGAGCAGTACTTC; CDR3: CASSYRQGFTYEQYF
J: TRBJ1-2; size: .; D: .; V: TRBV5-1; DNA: TGCGCCAGCACACATGACAGAAACTATGGCTACACCTTC; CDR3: CASTHDRNYGYTF
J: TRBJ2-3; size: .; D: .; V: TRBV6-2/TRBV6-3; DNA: TGTGCCAGCAGTTTAATCTCTAGCACAGATACGCAGTATTTT; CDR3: CASSLISSTDTQYF
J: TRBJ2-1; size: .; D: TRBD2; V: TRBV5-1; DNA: TGCGCCAGCAGCTCACTAGCGGGGGCAAACAATGAGCAGTTCTTC; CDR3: CASSSLAGANNEQFF
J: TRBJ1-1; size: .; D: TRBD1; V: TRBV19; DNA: TGTGCCAGTAGGGACCGACAGGGGGAGTTTTCAACTGAAGCTTTCTTT; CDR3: CASRDRQGEFSTEAFF
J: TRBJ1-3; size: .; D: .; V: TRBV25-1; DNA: TGTGCCAGCAGTAGCGGGAAAGCAAACACCATATATTTT; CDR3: CASSSGKANTIYF
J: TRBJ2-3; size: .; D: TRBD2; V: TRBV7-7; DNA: TGTGCTAGCAGCTTAGGGGCGGGAGTAGGCACAGATACGCAGTATTTT; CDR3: CASSLGAGVGTDTQYF
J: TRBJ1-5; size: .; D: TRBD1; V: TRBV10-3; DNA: TGTGCCATCAGTGACCCGACAGGGACAAATCAGCCCCAGCATTTT; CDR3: CAISDPTGTNQPQHF
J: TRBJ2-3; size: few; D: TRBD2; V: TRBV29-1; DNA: TGCAGCGTTGATGCTGGATCTAGGAGCGGGACCGATACGCAGTATTTT; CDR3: CSVDAGSRSGTDTQYF
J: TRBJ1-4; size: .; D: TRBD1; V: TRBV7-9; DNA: TGTGCCAGCAGCCTCGACAGGGGAAATGAAAAACTGTTTTTT; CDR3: CASSLDRGNEKLFF
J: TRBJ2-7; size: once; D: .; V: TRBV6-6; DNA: TGTGCCAGCAGTTACCCCCAAAGGGGCGACGAGCAGTACTTC; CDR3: CASSYPQRGDEQYF
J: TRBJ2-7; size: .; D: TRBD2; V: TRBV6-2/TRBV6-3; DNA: TGTGCCAGCAGTCCATGGACAGAAGTCGGACTAGCGGGAACCTATCGATACGAGCAGTACTTC; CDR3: CASSPWTEVGLAGTYRYEQYF
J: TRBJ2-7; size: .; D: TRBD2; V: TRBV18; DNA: TGTGCCAGCTCACCACCCCTAGCGGGTCCCTACGAGCAGTACTTC; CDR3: CASSPPLAGPYEQYF
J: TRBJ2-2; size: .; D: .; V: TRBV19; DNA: TGTGCCAGTAGTGCCAGACTGGCGAACACCGGGGAGCTGTTTTTT; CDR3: CASSARLANTGELFF
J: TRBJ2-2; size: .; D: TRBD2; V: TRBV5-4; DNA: TGTGCCAGCAGCCCCCCGGGGCGGGAGGGCCCTAGCGGGGAGCTGTTTTTT; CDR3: CASSPPGREGPSGELFF
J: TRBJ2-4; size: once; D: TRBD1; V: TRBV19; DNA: TGTGCCAGTAGTAGGAGGACAGGGAAAAACATTCAGTACTTC; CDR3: CASSRRTGKNIQYF
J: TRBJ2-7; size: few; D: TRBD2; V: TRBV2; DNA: TGTGCCAGCAATAGCTGGGTTGGGACTAGCGGGAGGGCCGGGGAGCAGTACTTC; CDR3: CASNSWVGTSGRAGEQYF
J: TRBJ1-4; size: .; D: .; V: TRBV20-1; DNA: TGCAGTGCTAGTTCCGGAGGTGAAAAACTGTTTTTT; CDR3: CSASSGGEKLFF
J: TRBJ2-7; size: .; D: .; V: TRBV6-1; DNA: TGTGCCAGCAGACAGGAAGACTACGAGCAGTACTTC; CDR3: CASRQEDYEQYF
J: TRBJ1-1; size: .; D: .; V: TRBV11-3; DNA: TGTGCCAGCAGCTTAGCGAACTGGAACACTGAAGCTTTCTTT; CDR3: CASSLANWNTEAFF
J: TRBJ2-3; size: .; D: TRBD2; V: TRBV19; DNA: TGTGCCAGTAGTATAGGACTAGCGGGAGGGGTAACGCAGTATTTT; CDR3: CASSIGLAGGVTQYF
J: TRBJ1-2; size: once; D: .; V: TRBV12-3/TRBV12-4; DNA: TGTGCCAGCACCCATGACAGCGTCTATGGCTACACCTTC; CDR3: CASTHDSVYGYTF
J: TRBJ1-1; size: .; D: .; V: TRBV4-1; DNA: TGCGCCAGCAGCCCCCTCGGGGGACCGAACACTGAAGCTTTCTTT; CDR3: CASSPLGGPNTEAFF
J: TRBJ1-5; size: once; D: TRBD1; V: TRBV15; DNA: TGTGCCACCAGCAGGGGATCGAACAGGGGTAGCAATCAGCCCCAGCATTTT; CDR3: CATSRGSNRGSNQPQHF
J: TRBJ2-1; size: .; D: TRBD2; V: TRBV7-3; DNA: TGTGCCAGCAGCTTAACCCCATCCGGGGGGGATGGTGAGCAGTTCTTC; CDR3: CASSLTPSGGDGEQFF
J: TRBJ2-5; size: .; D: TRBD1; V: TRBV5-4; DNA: TGTGCCAGCAGCCCGGGACAGGTCGAAGGGACCCAGTACTTC; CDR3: CASSPGQVEGTQYF
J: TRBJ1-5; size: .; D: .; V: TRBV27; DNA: TGTGCCAGCAGTTTCGCGAGTAGCAATCAGCCCCAGCATTTT; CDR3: CASSFASSNQPQHF
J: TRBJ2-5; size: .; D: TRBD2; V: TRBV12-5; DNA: TGTGCTAGTGCCTATAGCGGGGGGGTTAAAGAGACCCAGTACTTC; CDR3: CASAYSGGVKETQYF
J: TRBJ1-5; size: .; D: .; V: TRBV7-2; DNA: TGTGCCAGCAGCTTAGGAGTCGTCAATCAGCCCCAGCATTTT; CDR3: CASSLGVVNQPQHF
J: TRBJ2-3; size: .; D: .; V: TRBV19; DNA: TGTGCCAGTAGGCAAGGACAGCAACGGGATACGCAGTATTTT; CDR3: CASRQGQQRDTQYF
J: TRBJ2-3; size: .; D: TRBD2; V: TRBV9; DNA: TGTGCCAGCAGCGCAGGACTAGCGGGATACACAGATACGCAGTATTTT; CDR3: CASSAGLAGYTDTQYF
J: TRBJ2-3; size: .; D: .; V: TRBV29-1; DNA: TGCAGCGTTGGGGGGGGGCGCGGCTCAGATACGCAGTATTTT; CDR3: CSVGGGRGSDTQYF
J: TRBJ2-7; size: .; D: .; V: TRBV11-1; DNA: TGTGCCAGCAGCTTACTAGCCTCCTACGAGCAGTACTTC; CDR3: CASSLLASYEQYF
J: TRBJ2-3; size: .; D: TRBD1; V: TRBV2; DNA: TGTGCCAGCTACCCTCTGACAGGGAGCACAGATACGCAGTATTTT; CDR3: CASYPLTGSTDTQYF
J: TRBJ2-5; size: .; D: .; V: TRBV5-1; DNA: TGCGCCAGCAGGCCTCCCGGAGGGACAGAGACCCAGTACTTC; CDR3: CASRPPGGTETQYF
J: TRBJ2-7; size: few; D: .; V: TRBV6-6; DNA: TGTGCCAGCAAGGCGGCAGGGATCGGCGAGCAGTACTTC; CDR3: CASKAAGIGEQYF
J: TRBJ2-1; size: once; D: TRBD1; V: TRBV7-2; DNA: TGTGCCAGCAGCTTAGCGCCTACAGGGGGGTTCTACAATGAGCAGTTCTTC; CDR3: CASSLAPTGGFYNEQFF
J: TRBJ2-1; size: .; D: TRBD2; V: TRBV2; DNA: TGTGCCAGCATGAGGCGGGAGGGCCAAAATGAGCAGTTCTTC; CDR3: CASMRREGQNEQFF
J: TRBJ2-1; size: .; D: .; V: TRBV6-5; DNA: TGTGCCAGCAGGCGGGGGCCGGGGCCTGGGAATGAGCAGTTCTTC; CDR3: CASRRGPGPGNEQFF
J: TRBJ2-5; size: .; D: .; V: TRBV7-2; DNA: TGTGCCAGCAGCTTAGGGGGAGGTGCCGTGGTCCTCCTGTACTTC; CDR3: CASSLGGGAVVLLYF
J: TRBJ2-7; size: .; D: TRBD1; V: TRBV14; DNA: TGTGCCAGCAGCTACGGACAGGTCCTACACGAGCAGTACTTC; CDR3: CASSYGQVLHEQYF
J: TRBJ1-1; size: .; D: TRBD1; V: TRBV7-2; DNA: TGTGCCAGCAGCGGTACAGGGGGGGGAACTGAAGCTTTCTTT; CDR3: CASSGTGGGTEAFF
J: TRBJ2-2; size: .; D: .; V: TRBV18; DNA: TGTGCCAGCTCACCAACCCAGGGCGCCGGGGAGCTGTTTTTT; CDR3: CASSPTQGAGELFF
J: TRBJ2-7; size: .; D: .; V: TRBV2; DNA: TGTGCCAGCAGTCTGTTTTACGAGCAGTACTTC; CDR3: CASSLFYEQYF
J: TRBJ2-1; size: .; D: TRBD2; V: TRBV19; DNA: TGTGCCAGTAGTGACTTAGCGGGGAGTTTCTACAATGAGCAGTTCTTC; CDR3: CASSDLAGSFYNEQFF
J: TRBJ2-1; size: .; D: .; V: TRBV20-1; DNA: TGCAGTGCTAAGACAGACAATGAGCAGTTCTTC; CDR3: CSAKTDNEQFF
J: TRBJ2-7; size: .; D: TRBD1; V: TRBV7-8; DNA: TGTGCCAGCAGCGATAGGGACAGTGGATACGAGCAGTACTTC; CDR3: CASSDRDSGYEQYF
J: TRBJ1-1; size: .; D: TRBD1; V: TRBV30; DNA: TGTGCCTGGAGTCTACTAGGGACAGGGGTAGAAGCTTTCTTT; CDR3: CAWSLLGTGVEAFF
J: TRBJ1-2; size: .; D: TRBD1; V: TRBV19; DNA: TGTGCCAGTGCACAGGGGGCATATGGCTACACCTTC; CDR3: CASAQGAYGYTF
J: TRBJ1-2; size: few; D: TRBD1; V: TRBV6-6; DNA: TGTGCCAGCAGTCGACAGGGTTTTGGTGATAACTATGGCTACACCTTC; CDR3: CASSRQGFGDNYGYTF
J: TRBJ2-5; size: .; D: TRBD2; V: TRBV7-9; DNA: TGTGCCAGCAGCAGAACTAGCGGGATGGCGGAGACCCAGTACTTC; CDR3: CASSRTSGMAETQYF
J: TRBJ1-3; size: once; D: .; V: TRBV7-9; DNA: TGTGCCAGCAGCTTTTCGACAGTCCCGGGAAACACCATATATTTT; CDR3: CASSFSTVPGNTIYF
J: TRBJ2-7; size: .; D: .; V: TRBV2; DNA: TGTGCCAGCAGTGAAATGTCGGGGTTGGCCTACGAGCAGTACTTC; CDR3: CASSEMSGLAYEQYF
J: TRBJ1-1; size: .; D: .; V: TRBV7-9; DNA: TGTGCCAGCAGTTCCAGGGGCGACAGTGAAGCTTTCTTT; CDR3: CASSSRGDSEAFF